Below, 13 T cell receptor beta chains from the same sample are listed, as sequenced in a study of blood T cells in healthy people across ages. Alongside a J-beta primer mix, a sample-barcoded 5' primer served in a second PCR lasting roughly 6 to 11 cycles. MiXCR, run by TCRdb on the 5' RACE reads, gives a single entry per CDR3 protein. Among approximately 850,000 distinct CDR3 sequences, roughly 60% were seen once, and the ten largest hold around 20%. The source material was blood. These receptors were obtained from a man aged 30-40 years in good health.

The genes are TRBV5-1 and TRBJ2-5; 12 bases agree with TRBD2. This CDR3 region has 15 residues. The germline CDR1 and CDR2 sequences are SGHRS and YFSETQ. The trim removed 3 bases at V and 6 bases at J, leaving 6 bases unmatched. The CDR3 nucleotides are TGCGCCAGCAGCTCCGGACTAGCGGGATCCAAGACCCAGTACTTC. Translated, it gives CASSSGLAGSKTQYF.

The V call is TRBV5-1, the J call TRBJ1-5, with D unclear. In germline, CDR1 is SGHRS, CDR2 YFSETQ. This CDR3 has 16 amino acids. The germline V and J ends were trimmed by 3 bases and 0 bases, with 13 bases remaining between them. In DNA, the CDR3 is TGCGCCAGCAGCTCCTCAGCCCCCTATAGCAATCAGCCCCAGCATTTT. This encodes CASSSSAPYSNQPQHF.

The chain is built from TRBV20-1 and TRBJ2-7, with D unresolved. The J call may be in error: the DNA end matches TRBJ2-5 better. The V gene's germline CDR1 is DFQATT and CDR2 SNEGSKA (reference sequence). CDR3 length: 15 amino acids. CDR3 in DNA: TGCAGTGCTACTCTGTTGGGCCCTCGCCAAGAGACCCAGTACTTC. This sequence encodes CSATLLGPRQETQYF.

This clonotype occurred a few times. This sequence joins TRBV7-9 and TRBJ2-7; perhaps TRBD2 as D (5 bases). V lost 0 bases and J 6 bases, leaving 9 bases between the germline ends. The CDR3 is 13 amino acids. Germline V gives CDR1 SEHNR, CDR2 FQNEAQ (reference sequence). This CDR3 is CASSLARAGEQYF. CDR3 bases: TGTGCCAGCAGCTTAGCGCGGGCGGGCGAGCAGTACTTC.

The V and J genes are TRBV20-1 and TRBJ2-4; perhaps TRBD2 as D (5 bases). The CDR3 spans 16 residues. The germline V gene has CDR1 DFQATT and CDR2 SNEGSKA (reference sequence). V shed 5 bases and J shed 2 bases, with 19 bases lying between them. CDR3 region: CSAPPAGLPTKNIQYF. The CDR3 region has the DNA TGCAGTGCTCCTCCCGCTGGACTGCCAACCAAAAACATTCAGTACTTC.

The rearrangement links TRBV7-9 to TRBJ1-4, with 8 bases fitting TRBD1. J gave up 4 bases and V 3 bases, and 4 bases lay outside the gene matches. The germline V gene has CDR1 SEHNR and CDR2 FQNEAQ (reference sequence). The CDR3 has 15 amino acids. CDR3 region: CASSFGTGRNEKLFF. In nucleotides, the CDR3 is TGTGCCAGCAGCTTCGGGACAGGCCGTAATGAAAAACTGTTTTTT.

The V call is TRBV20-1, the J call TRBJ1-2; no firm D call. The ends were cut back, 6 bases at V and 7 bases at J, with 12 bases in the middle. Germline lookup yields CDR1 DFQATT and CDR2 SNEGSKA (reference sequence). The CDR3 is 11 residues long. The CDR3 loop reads CSALEGPGYTF. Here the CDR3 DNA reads TGCAGTGCGCTAGAGGGTCCTGGCTACACCTTC.

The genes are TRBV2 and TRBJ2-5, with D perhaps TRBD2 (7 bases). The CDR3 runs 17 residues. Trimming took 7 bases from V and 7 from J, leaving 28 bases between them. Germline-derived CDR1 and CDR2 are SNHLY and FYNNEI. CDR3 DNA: TGTGCCAGCACATGGGTCGTTCTCCCGGGGGGCCGAGGGACCCAGTACTTC. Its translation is CASTWVVLPGGRGTQYF.

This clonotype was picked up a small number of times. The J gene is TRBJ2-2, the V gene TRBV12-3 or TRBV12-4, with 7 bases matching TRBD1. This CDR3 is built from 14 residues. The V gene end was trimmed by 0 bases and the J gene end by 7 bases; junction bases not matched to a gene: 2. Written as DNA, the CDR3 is TGTGCCAGCAGTTTAGCGGCAGGGGGCGGGGAGCTGTTTTTT. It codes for CASSLAAGGGELFF.

CDR3 DNA: TGTGCCAGCAGCACCTCTCCCACCGGGGAGCTGTTTTTT. It is translated as CASSTSPTGELFF. The rearrangement joins TRBV9 to TRBJ2-2; D uncertain. Germline CDR1 is SGDLS and CDR2 is YYNGEE. Trimming took off 4 bases at V and 4 bases at J, with 8 bases between the two ends. The CDR3 loop spans 13 amino acids.

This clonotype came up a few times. The CDR3 DNA is TGCGCCAGCAGCCAGACGCCCAACGAGCAGTACTTC. Protein product: CASSQTPNEQYF. The chain carries TRBV5-1 and TRBJ2-7; no clear D gene. The germline V gene has CDR1 SGHRS and CDR2 YFSETQ. V shed 4 bases and J shed 5 bases, with 10 bases lying between them. This CDR3 contains 12 residues.

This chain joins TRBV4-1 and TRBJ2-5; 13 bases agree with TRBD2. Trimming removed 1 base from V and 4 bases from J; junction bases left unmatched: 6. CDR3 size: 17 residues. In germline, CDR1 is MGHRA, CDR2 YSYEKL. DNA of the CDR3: TGCGCCAGCAGCCAAGGGGCACTAGCGGGAGGGAGAGAGACCCAGTACTTC. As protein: CASSQGALAGGRETQYF.

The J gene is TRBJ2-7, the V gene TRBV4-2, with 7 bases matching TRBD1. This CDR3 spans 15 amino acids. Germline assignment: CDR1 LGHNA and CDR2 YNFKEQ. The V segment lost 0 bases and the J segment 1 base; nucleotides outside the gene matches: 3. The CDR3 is CASSQEWDSSYEQYF. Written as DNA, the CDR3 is TGTGCCAGCAGCCAAGAGTGGGACAGTTCCTACGAGCAGTACTTC.